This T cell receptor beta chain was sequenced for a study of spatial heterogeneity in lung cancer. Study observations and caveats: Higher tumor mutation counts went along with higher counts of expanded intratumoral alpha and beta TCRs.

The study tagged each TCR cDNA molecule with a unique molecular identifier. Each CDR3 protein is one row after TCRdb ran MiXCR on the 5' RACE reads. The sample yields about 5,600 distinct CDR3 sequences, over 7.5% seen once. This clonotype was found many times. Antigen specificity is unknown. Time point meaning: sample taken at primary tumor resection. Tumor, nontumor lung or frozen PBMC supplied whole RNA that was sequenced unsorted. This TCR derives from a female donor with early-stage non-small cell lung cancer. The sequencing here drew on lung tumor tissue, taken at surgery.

The CDR3 protein is CASSPLAGALVGQYF. CDR3 in DNA: TGTGCCAGCAGCCCGTTAGCGGGGGCCTTGGTTGGGCAGTATTTT. V and J are TRBV3-1 and TRBJ2-3; 9 bases line up with TRBD2. The CDR3 is made up of 15 amino acids. The germline gives CDR1 LGHDT, CDR2 YNNKEL (reference sequence). V was pared by 4 bases and J by 11 bases, with 13 bases of the junction left unmatched.